A single sample gave rise to the 4 T cell receptor beta chains below, sequenced in a study of T cell responses to AZD1222 COVID-19 vaccine. TCRdb's copy holds only in-frame clones and misses some; the assay was immunoSEQ multiplex PCR. This table holds 100,000 to 150,000 clones, about 87% found once. Sample: peripheral blood, taken on day 0 of AZD1222 vaccination. These receptor sequences come from an adult in good health.

This chain uses TRBV18 with TRBJ1-1; D gene ambiguous. Germline CDR1 reads KGHSH; CDR2 reads LQKENI. This CDR3 has 14 residues. The ends were cut back, 5 bases at V and 2 bases at J, with 12 bases in the middle. The CDR3 DNA follows: TGTGCCAGCTCAACACGGACGGACAACACTGAAGCTTTCTTT. It encodes CASSTRTDNTEAFF.

The rearrangement uses TRBV4-1 and TRBJ2-3; D remains ambiguous. CDR3 length: 16 residues. Trimming pared 2 bases from V and 0 bases from J, leaving 12 bases between. In germline, CDR1 is MGHRA, CDR2 YSYEKL. The CDR3 region is CASSQINLVSTDTQYF. The CDR3 DNA follows: TGCGCCAGCAGCCAAATCAATTTGGTGAGCACAGATACGCAGTATTTT.

The chain joins TRBV7-3 to TRBJ1-1, with D tentatively TRBD1 (5 bases). V was pared by 2 bases and J by 3 bases, with 16 bases between. Germline V gives CDR1 SGHTA, CDR2 FQGTGA. The CDR3 has 16 residues. CDR3 loop: CASSLPHRRGYTEAFF. The CDR3 coding sequence is TGTGCCAGCAGCTTACCCCATCGGAGGGGATACACTGAAGCTTTCTTT.

This clone is medium-sized. This chain links TRBV28 with TRBJ1-1; a weak D match, TRBD1 (6 bases). Germline V gene lookup returns CDR1 MDHEN and CDR2 SYDVKM. The CDR3 covers 19 residues. Trimming left V 7 bases short and J 4 bases short, with 31 bases between. This CDR3 reads CASIYMLFRDKKRGTEAFF. The CDR3 region has the DNA TGTGCCAGCATTTATATGTTATTCCGGGACAAAAAAAGAGGCACTGAAGCTTTCTTT.